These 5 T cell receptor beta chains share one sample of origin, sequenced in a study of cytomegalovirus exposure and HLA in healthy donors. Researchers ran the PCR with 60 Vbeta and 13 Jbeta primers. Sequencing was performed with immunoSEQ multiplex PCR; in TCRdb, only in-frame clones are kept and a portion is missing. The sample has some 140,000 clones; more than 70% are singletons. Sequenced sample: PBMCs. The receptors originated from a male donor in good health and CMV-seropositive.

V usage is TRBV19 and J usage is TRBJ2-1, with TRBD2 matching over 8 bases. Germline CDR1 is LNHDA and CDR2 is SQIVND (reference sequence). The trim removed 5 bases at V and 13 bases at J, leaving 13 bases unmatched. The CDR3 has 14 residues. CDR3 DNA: TGTGCCAGTAGTGATACCGGGACTAGACCCGAACAGTTCTTC. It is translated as CASSDTGTRPEQFF.

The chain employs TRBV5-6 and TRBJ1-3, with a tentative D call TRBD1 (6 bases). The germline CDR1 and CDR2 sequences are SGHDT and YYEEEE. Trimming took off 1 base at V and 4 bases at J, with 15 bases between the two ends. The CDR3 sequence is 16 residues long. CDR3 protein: CASSLHVAGEGNTIYF. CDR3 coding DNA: TGTGCCAGCAGCTTGCATGTGGCAGGGGAGGGAAACACCATATATTTT.

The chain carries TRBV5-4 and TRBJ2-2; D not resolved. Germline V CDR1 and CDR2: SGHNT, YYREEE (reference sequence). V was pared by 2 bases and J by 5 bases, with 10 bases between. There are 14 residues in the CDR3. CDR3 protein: CASSLPSATGELFF. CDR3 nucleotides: TGTGCCAGCAGCTTACCTTCAGCGACCGGGGAGCTGTTTTTT.

CDR3 nucleotide sequence: TGTGCCAGCAGTTTATCGGGACAGGGAAGCTTCTACGAGCAGTACTTC. Protein product: CASSLSGQGSFYEQYF. The chain employs TRBV27 and TRBJ2-7; TRBD1 matches 9 bases. CDR3 length equals 16 residues. Germline assignment: CDR1 MNHEY and CDR2 SMNVEV (reference sequence). Trimming cost V 0 bases and J 3 bases; bases outside gene matches: 6.

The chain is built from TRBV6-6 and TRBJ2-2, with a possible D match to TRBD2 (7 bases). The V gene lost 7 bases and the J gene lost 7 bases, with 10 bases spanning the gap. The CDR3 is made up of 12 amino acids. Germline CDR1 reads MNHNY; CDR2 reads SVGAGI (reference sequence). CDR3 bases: TGTGCCAGCATGGGGGGGCTCGGGGAGCTGTTTTTT. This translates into CASMGGLGELFF.